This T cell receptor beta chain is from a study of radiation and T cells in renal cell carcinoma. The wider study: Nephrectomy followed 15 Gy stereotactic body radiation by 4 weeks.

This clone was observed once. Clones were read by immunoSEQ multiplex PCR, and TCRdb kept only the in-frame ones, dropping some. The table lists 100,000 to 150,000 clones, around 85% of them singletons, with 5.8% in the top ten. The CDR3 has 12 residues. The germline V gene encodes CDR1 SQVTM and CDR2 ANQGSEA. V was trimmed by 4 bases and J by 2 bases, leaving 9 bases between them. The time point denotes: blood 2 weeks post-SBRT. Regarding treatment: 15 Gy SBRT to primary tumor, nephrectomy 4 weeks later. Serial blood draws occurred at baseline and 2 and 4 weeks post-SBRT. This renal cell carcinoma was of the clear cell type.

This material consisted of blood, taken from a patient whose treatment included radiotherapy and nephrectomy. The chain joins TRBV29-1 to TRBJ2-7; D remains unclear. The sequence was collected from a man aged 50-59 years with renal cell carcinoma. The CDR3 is CSVVKETYEQYF. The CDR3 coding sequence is TGCAGCGTTGTCAAGGAGACCTACGAGCAGTACTTC.